This T cell receptor beta chain was identified in a study of T-cell reconstitution after alpha-beta-depleted transplantation in children. This clonotype was counted between two and nine times. This CDR3 is built from 15 residues. Trimming cost V 2 bases and J 0 bases, with 9 bases left between them. Germline loops: CDR1 SGHRS, CDR2 YFSETQ. For TCRbeta, the library was prepared with unique molecular identifiers. TCRdb re-derived calls from the PCR reads in MiXCR, one entry per CDR3 protein. Among about 690,000 distinct CDR3 sequences, roughly 15% were seen once, and the ten largest hold 1.1%. This chain joins TRBV5-1 and TRBJ2-1; tentative D call: TRBD2 (5 bases). This sequence was found in a human donor who donated a stem cell graft to a child with acute myeloid leukemia. Here the sequenced sample was PBMCs from the stem cell graft donor, taken from the stem cell graft. CDR3 sequence (DNA): TGCGCCAGCAGCTTAAACGAGGGCTCCTACAATGAGCAGTTCTTC. Encoded protein: CASSLNEGSYNEQFF.